Each of the 23 T cell receptor beta chains below was sequenced from the same sample in a study of circulating and synovial CD4+ cells in juvenile arthritis. Sequencing was performed with immunoSEQ multiplex PCR; in TCRdb, only in-frame clones are kept and a portion is missing. This sample has 30,000 to 40,000 clones, with 94% found just once. Sequenced input: CD4+ T cells from blood. The origin of the receptors is a human donor with juvenile idiopathic arthritis.

J is TRBJ2-5 and V is TRBV5-1; 7 positions match TRBD2. V gave up 4 bases and J gave up 2 bases; unmatched junction bases: 5. Germline V CDR1 and CDR2: SGHRS, YFSETQ. This CDR3 comprises 14 residues. CDR3: CASSVGTTQETQYF. The CDR3 bases are TGCGCCAGCAGCGTCGGGACTACTCAAGAGACCCAGTACTTC.

This rearrangement joins TRBV27 to TRBJ1-2, with D possibly being TRBD1 (5 bases). Germline CDR1 MNHEY, CDR2 SMNVEV (reference sequence). The V end lost 6 bases, the J end lost 0 bases, and 17 bases lay between the germline ends. The CDR3 runs to 16 residues. The CDR3 is CASRELGQGPNYGYTF. DNA of the CDR3: TGTGCCAGCAGGGAGCTGGGGCAGGGCCCTAACTATGGCTACACCTTC.

The V call is TRBV28, the J call TRBJ2-3, with D unclear. Between the trimmed V and J ends, which lost 3 bases and 1 base, there was a span of 5 bases. The CDR3 has 13 residues. Germline V gene data show CDR1 as MDHEN and CDR2 as SYDVKM. In nucleotides, the CDR3 is TGTGCCAGCAGTTTGGGCGGCACAGATACGCAGTATTTT. Protein: CASSLGGTDTQYF.

The chain is built from TRBV4-1 and TRBJ2-2, with D uncertain. CDR3 length: 15 amino acids. The germline V and J ends were trimmed by 0 bases and 7 bases, with 12 bases remaining between them. CDR1 and CDR2 (germline): MGHRA, YSYEKL. CDR3 sequence: CASSQETLPVGELFF. The DNA for the CDR3 is TGCGCCAGCAGCCAAGAAACCCTCCCGGTCGGGGAGCTGTTTTTT.

A note on this clone: The sample holds other DNA sequences that translate to the same CDR3. The chain employs TRBV27 and TRBJ1-6, with 9 bases lining up with TRBD1. With 0 bases clipped from V and 7 bases from J, the junction kept 1 base outside the gene matches. In germline, CDR1 is MNHEY, CDR2 SMNVEV (reference sequence). The length of the CDR3 is 15 residues. The CDR3 coding sequence is TGTGCCAGCAGTTTATCTGGGACAGGGAATTCACCCCTCCACTTT. It encodes CASSLSGTGNSPLHF.

This clone was counted between two and nine times. The chain links TRBV6-1 to TRBJ1-5; D may be TRBD1 (6 bases). The CDR3 covers 15 residues. V lost 3 bases and J lost 2, with 11 bases in between. CDR1 MNHNS and CDR2 SASEGT come from the germline V gene. The CDR3 DNA sequence: TGTGCCAGCAGTGAGCAGGGGTTCGGCAATCAGCCCCAGCATTTT. This sequence encodes CASSEQGFGNQPQHF.

CDR3 sequence reads: CASADGLYTEAFF. CDR3 bases: TGTGCCAGCGCGGACGGACTATACACTGAAGCTTTCTTT. The rearrangement joins TRBV18 to TRBJ1-1; D is uncertain. Deletions cut 8 bases from V and 3 bases from J, with 13 bases between. This CDR3 spans 13 amino acids. Germline CDR1 and CDR2: KGHSH and LQKENI.

The V and J genes are TRBV5-1 and TRBJ2-7; the match to TRBD1 covers 10 bases. V trimming: 0 bases; J trimming: 1 base; junction bases outside the gene matches: 10. Germline-derived CDR1 and CDR2 are SGHRS and YFSETQ. The CDR3 has 18 residues. CDR3 sequence (DNA): TGCGCCAGCAGCTTGGCCCTATCCGGGACAGGGGTTTCCTACGAGCAGTACTTC. As protein: CASSLALSGTGVSYEQYF.

The J gene is TRBJ2-6, the V gene TRBV7-8; TRBD1 agrees at 10 bases. V trimming: 6 bases; J trimming: 0 bases; junction bases outside the gene matches: 8. The CDR3 has 18 residues. Germline loops: CDR1 SGHVS, CDR2 FQNEAQ. The CDR3 nucleotides are TGTGCCAGCAGATCTTCCGGGACAGGGGTCTCTGGGGCCAACGTCCTGACTTTC. Protein: CASRSSGTGVSGANVLTF.

V is TRBV19 and J is TRBJ2-4; a possible D gene is TRBD1 (5 bases). Deletions cut 5 bases from V and 0 bases from J, with 8 bases between. This CDR3 is built from 14 residues. CDR1 is LNHDA, CDR2 SQIVND, per germline (reference sequence). The CDR3 DNA reads as TGTGCCAGTAGTTACGACAGAGCCAAAAACATTCAGTACTTC. Amino acids: CASSYDRAKNIQYF.

V usage is TRBV7-2 and J usage is TRBJ2-5; TRBD2 aligns across 9 bases. The CDR3 is 15 amino acids. V was pared by 9 bases and J by 4 bases, with 12 bases of the junction left unmatched. Germline V gene lookup returns CDR1 SGHTA and CDR2 FQGNSA. CDR3 coding DNA: TGTGCCAGTACCAGGGGCGGGGGGGCCGGAGAGACCCAGTACTTC. It translates to CASTRGGGAGETQYF.

The chain joins TRBV2 to TRBJ1-5; TRBD1 might be the D (6 bases). This CDR3 contains 15 residues. The germline V gene has CDR1 SNHLY and CDR2 FYNNEI. V was clipped by 5 bases and J by 0 bases, with 11 bases between them. The CDR3 here is CASSPQGNSNQPQHF. In DNA form, the CDR3 reads TGTGCCAGCAGTCCACAGGGCAATAGCAATCAGCCCCAGCATTTT.

The chain uses TRBV11-2 and TRBJ2-5; 7 nucleotides agree with TRBD1. With 5 bases clipped from V and 1 base from J, the junction kept 4 bases outside the gene matches. CDR3 length: 14 residues. Germline loops: CDR1 SGHAT, CDR2 FQNNGV. The chain's CDR3 is CASSLTGFQETQYF. The CDR3 DNA reads TGTGCCAGCAGCCTGACAGGGTTCCAAGAGACCCAGTACTTC.

The CDR3 DNA is TGCGCCAGCAGCCAAGACGGGTCACCCATGGGCACAGATACGCAGTATTTT. Translating gives CASSQDGSPMGTDTQYF. This sequence joins TRBV4-3 and TRBJ2-3, with no clear D. The germline V gene has CDR1 LGHNA and CDR2 YSLEER. V lost 0 bases and J 1 base, leaving 14 bases between the germline ends. The CDR3 is made up of 17 amino acids.

The J gene is TRBJ1-2, the V gene TRBV5-1; no clear D gene. Germline assignment: CDR1 SGHRS and CDR2 YFSETQ. V was trimmed by 3 bases and J by 0 bases, leaving 9 bases between them. The CDR3 spans 14 residues. CDR3 amino acids: CASSWEGTNYGYTF. CDR3 sequence (DNA): TGCGCCAGCAGCTGGGAGGGAACTAACTATGGCTACACCTTC. Looking up the rest from reference TRBV5-1 and TRBJ1-2 gives the full variable domain: KAGVTQTPRYLIKTRGQQVTLSCSPISGHRSVSWYQQTPGQGLQFLFEYFSETQRNKGNFPGRFSGRQFSNSRSEMNVSTLELGDSALYLCASSWEGTNYGYTFGSGTRLTVV.

This chain links TRBV4-1 with TRBJ2-3, with TRBD1 identical over 8 bases. CDR3 size: 16 residues. The germline CDR1 and CDR2 sequences are MGHRA and YSYEKL. J gave up 2 bases and V 1 base, and 5 bases lay outside the gene matches. The CDR3 here is CASSQAQGALTDTQYF. The CDR3, as DNA: TGCGCCAGCAGCCAAGCGCAGGGGGCCCTCACAGATACGCAGTATTTT.

The chain employs TRBV18 and TRBJ1-6, with no clear D. Germline CDR1 is KGHSH and CDR2 is LQKENI. V was cut by 4 bases and J by 7 bases, with 11 bases left in between. This CDR3 comprises 14 residues. Here the CDR3 DNA reads TGTGCCAGCTCACACGAGCCTAGGAATTCACCCCTCCACTTT. It translates to CASSHEPRNSPLHF.

This sequence joins TRBV4-3 and TRBJ2-5; 8 bases agree with TRBD1. The DNA end favors TRBJ2-7, so the J call may be wrong. The germline V gene encodes CDR1 LGHNA and CDR2 YSLEER. This CDR3 region has 12 residues. The CDR3 sequence: CASSFRGLEQYF. The CDR3 DNA sequence: TGCGCCAGCAGCTTCAGGGGGCTCGAGCAGTACTTC.

The chain recombines TRBV15 with TRBJ2-7, with D unresolved. Germline V gene data show CDR1 as LNHNV and CDR2 as YYDKDF (reference sequence). Trimming removed 0 bases from V and 7 bases from J, with 16 bases in between. The CDR3 sequence is 15 residues long. DNA for the CDR3: TGTGCCACCAGCAGAGATCAGAAGGCCCCCAGGGAGCAGTACTTC. This sequence encodes CATSRDQKAPREQYF.

In the case of this clone: Other DNA variants within this sample encode the same CDR3. The chain is built from TRBV4-1 and TRBJ1-6; no clear D gene. The CDR3 has 16 residues. Germline V lookup: CDR1 MGHRA, CDR2 YSYEKL. The germline V and J ends were trimmed by 0 bases and 6 bases, with 12 bases remaining between them. CDR3 sequence: CASSQDLSVVNSPLHF. In DNA, the CDR3 is TGCGCCAGCAGCCAAGATCTGTCGGTTGTTAATTCACCCCTCCACTTT.

J is TRBJ2-6 and V is TRBV5-5; tentatively, D is TRBD1 (6 bases). Germline-derived CDR1 and CDR2 are SGHKS and YYEKEE (reference sequence). The CDR3 length is 18 residues. V was trimmed by 0 bases and J by 1 base, leaving 14 bases between them. In DNA, the CDR3 is TGTGCCAGCAGCTTGGAGCGCCAGGGGATTTCTGGGGCCAACGTCCTGACTTTC. This sequence encodes CASSLERQGISGANVLTF.

The rearrangement joins TRBV5-6 to TRBJ2-7; no firm D call. V lost 2 bases and J 2 bases, leaving 11 bases between the germline ends. The V gene's germline CDR1 is SGHDT and CDR2 YYEEEE. The CDR3 is 14 residues long. The CDR3 nucleotides are TGTGCCAGCAGCTTATACAGTAGTACCTACGAGCAGTACTTC. Protein: CASSLYSSTYEQYF. The complete variable domain, with remaining parts taken from reference TRBV5-6 and TRBJ2-7, reads DAGVTQSPTHLIKTRGQQVTLRCSPKSGHDTVSWYQQALGQGPQFIFQYYEEEERQRGNFPDRFSGHQFPNYSSELNVNALLLGDSALYLCASSLYSSTYEQYFGPGTRLTVT.

This clone was seen just once. V is TRBV11-2 and J is TRBJ2-1; TRBD2 matches at 11 bases. The CDR3 is 15 residues long. V was pared by 7 bases and J by 4 bases, with 6 bases of the junction left unmatched. From germline, CDR1 is SGHAT and CDR2 FQNNGV. DNA for the CDR3: TGTGCCAGCAAGGCTAGCGGGGGGCTGTACAATGAGCAGTTCTTC. It encodes CASKASGGLYNEQFF. The variable domain in full, completed from reference TRBV11-2 and TRBJ2-1, reads EAGVAQSPRYKIIEKRQSVAFWCNPISGHATLYWYQQILGQGPKLLIQFQNNGVVDDSQLPKDRFSAERLKGVDSTLKIQPAKLEDSAVYLCASKASGGLYNEQFFGPGTRLTVL.